This passage covers 7 T cell receptor beta chains from one sample sequenced in a study of blood T cell repertoires in COVID-19. Only in-frame clones appear in the TCRdb table, and some are missing; sequencing was by immunoSEQ multiplex PCR. The sample includes some 270,000 clones, 75% to 90% of them seen just once. Sequencing input: peripheral blood. Receptors were obtained from a woman in her 70s with acute or convalescent COVID-19.

V usage is TRBV7-2 and J usage is TRBJ2-2; D possibly corresponds to TRBD1 (5 bases). Germline loops: CDR1 SGHTA, CDR2 FQGNSA. The CDR3 has 15 amino acids. V lost 7 bases to trimming and J lost 7 bases, with 19 bases between them. The CDR3 DNA reads as TGTGCCAGCACCCAAGGGCAGGGTTGGGGCGGGGAGCTGTTTTTT. This sequence encodes CASTQGQGWGGELFF.

The V call is TRBV28, the J call TRBJ2-7, with TRBD1 identical over 7 bases. The V gene's germline CDR1 is MDHEN and CDR2 SYDVKM. This CDR3 region has 15 residues. The V and J ends lost 5 bases and 7 bases, in that order; junction bases with no gene match: 14. The CDR3 sequence: CASSANRGLGVEQYF. Here the CDR3 DNA reads TGTGCCAGCAGTGCAAACAGGGGCTTAGGGGTTGAGCAGTACTTC.

This sequence joins TRBV6-5 and TRBJ1-3; D is possibly TRBD1 (5 bases). Germline CDR1 MNHEY, CDR2 SVGAGI. The V end was cut by 2 bases, the J end by 2 bases, with 7 bases between. The CDR3 extends over 14 amino acids. The CDR3 here is CASSYGATGNTIYF. CDR3 DNA sequence: TGTGCCAGCAGTTACGGGGCTACTGGAAACACCATATATTTT.

This chain connects TRBV7-2 to TRBJ1-1; no firm D call. CDR1 SGHTA and CDR2 FQGNSA come from the germline V gene. The CDR3 has 14 residues. Trimming left V 1 base short and J 0 bases short, with 6 bases between. The CDR3 bases are TGTGCCAGCAGCTTAGGGGCAGTGAACACTGAAGCTTTCTTT. As protein: CASSLGAVNTEAFF.

The chain employs TRBV4-1 and TRBJ1-1; the match to TRBD1 covers 7 bases. The CDR3 runs to 14 residues. Trimming cost V 6 bases and J 0 bases; bases outside gene matches: 4. CDR1 is MGHRA, CDR2 YSYEKL, per germline. For the CDR3, the DNA is TGCGCCAGCAGTCGGGACAGACTGAACACTGAAGCTTTCTTT. Translating gives CASSRDRLNTEAFF.

This clone was counted between two and nine times. The V call is TRBV27, the J call TRBJ1-6, with a weak D call TRBD1 (6 bases). Germline CDR1 MNHEY, CDR2 SMNVEV (reference sequence). The CDR3 length is 15 residues. The V gene lost 4 bases and the J gene lost 7 bases, with 14 bases spanning the gap. CDR3 residues: CASSSSTGSNSPLHF. In nucleotides, the CDR3 is TGTGCCAGCAGTTCCTCAACAGGGAGCAATTCACCCCTCCACTTT.

The chain links TRBV13 to TRBJ2-7; 10 bases are a match to TRBD1. The J segment lost 6 bases and the V segment lost 3 bases, leaving 8 bases of the junction unmatched. Germline loops: CDR1 PRHDT, CDR2 FYEKMQ (reference sequence). The CDR3 loop spans 15 amino acids. For the CDR3, the DNA is TGTGCCAGCAGCTTGTGGGGGACAGGGGCGGGCGAGCAGTACTTC. Protein sequence: CASSLWGTGAGEQYF.